The present T cell receptor beta chain was sequenced within a study of OX40 agonist ivuxolimab in advanced cancers. At the level of the study: Prior anti-PD-1, anti-PD-L1 or anti-CTLA-4 therapy did not bar entry, and more than 35% had some.

Produced via immunoSEQ multiplex PCR; TCRdb's table is partial and in-frame only. The sample records tens of thousands of clones, around 80% being singletons. This CDR3 is 15 amino acids long. Trimming took 5 bases from V and 9 from J; bases not matched to a gene: 7. Germline V gene lookup returns CDR1 SGHRS and CDR2 YFSETQ. This sequence was found in an adult with an advanced solid tumor such as melanoma, head and neck, liver or kidney cancer. The input for sequencing was CD4+ or CD8+ T cells sorted from blood, taken in a trial of the OX40 agonist ivuxolimab. The chain combines TRBV5-1 with TRBJ2-1; 14 bases match TRBD2. CDR3 sequence reads: CASSLTSGRASEQFF. The CDR3 DNA follows: TGCGCCAGCAGTCTGACTAGCGGGAGGGCCAGTGAGCAGTTCTTC.